The 22 T cell receptor beta chains reported below all come from one sample, sequenced in a study of T-cell reconstitution after alpha-beta-depleted transplantation in children. Unique molecular identifiers were incorporated into the prepared TCRbeta library. MiXCR, run by TCRdb on the PCR reads, gives a single entry per CDR3 protein. Of a few hundred thousand distinct CDR3 sequences in the sample, 25% to 30% were seen once. Here the sequenced sample was PBMCs, taken before TCRalphabeta/CD19-depleted stem cell transplant. The source of these receptors is a boy younger than two with Wiskott-Aldrich syndrome, due to receive a stem cell transplant.

This clonotype has a handful of counts. The rearrangement links TRBV7-9 to TRBJ2-2; TRBD1 aligns across 9 bases. The CDR3 loop spans 17 amino acids. V was pared by 6 bases and J by 3 bases, with 11 bases of the junction left unmatched. The V gene's germline CDR1 is SEHNR and CDR2 FQNEAQ (reference sequence). The DNA of the CDR3 is TGTGCCAGCAGGATCCGAGGGGGACAGGGCTACACCGGGGAGCTGTTTTTT. Protein product: CASRIRGGQGYTGELFF.

There are a few counts of this clonotype. The gene calls are TRBV30 and TRBJ2-3, with 10 positions matching TRBD2. CDR1 is GTSNPN, CDR2 SVGIG, per germline (reference sequence). This CDR3 spans 16 amino acids. Trimming cost V 1 base and J 0 bases; bases outside gene matches: 4. CDR3 sequence (DNA): TGTGCCTGGAGTGGTACTAGCGGGACTAGCACAGATACGCAGTATTTT. Amino acid sequence: CAWSGTSGTSTDTQYF.

This clonotype came up a few times. V usage is TRBV7-9 and J usage is TRBJ2-4; 7 bases line up with TRBD1. V shed 4 bases, J shed 4 bases, and the junction held 4 bases outside the gene matches. Germline V CDR1 and CDR2: SEHNR, FQNEAQ (reference sequence). CDR3 size: 14 residues. CDR3 residues: CASSWVQGKNIQYF. CDR3 bases: TGTGCCAGCAGCTGGGTACAGGGGAAAAACATTCAGTACTTC.

The sample holds a few counts of this clonotype. This rearrangement joins TRBV5-1 to TRBJ2-1; TRBD1 or TRBD2 may be the D gene (5 bases each). The CDR3 covers 14 residues. Germline CDR1 and CDR2: SGHRS and YFSETQ. Trimming took 6 bases from V and 5 from J, leaving 15 bases between them. The CDR3 sequence is CASTRGWGNNEQFF. CDR3 coding DNA: TGCGCCAGCACCCGGGGTTGGGGGAACAATGAGCAGTTCTTC. Looking up the rest from reference TRBV5-1 and TRBJ2-1 gives the full variable domain: KAGVTQTPRYLIKTRGQQVTLSCSPISGHRSVSWYQQTPGQGLQFLFEYFSETQRNKGNFPGRFSGRQFSNSRSEMNVSTLELGDSALYLCASTRGWGNNEQFFGPGTRLTVL.

This clonotype was detected a few times. V gene TRBV28 combines with J gene TRBJ2-1, with D perhaps TRBD1 or TRBD2 (5 bases each). This CDR3 region has 15 residues. Germline V gene lookup returns CDR1 MDHEN and CDR2 SYDVKM. Trimming left V 6 bases short and J 5 bases short, with 17 bases between. The CDR3 is CASSRPGTVNNEQFF. CDR3 DNA sequence: TGTGCCAGCAGCCGACCCGGGACGGTTAACAATGAGCAGTTCTTC.

The table lists this clonotype with a few counts. The rearrangement uses TRBV10-3 and TRBJ2-1; D unclear. The V end was cut by 4 bases, the J end by 9 bases, with 13 bases between. This CDR3 is 13 amino acids long. CDR1 is ENHRY, CDR2 SYGVKD, per germline. CDR3 sequence (DNA): TGTGCCATCAGTGGTCTCCTAGGTCGTGAGCAGTTCTTC. Translated: CAISGLLGREQFF.

This clonotype was counted only a few times. V gene TRBV20-1 combines with J gene TRBJ2-7; 8 bases fit TRBD1. The germline gives CDR1 DFQATT, CDR2 SNEGSKA (reference sequence). There are 15 residues in the CDR3. Trimming at V came to 6 bases and at J to 6 bases, leaving 16 bases not matched to a gene. CDR3 in amino acids: CSAIYRGKSVGEQYF. Written as DNA, the CDR3 is TGCAGTGCGATCTACAGGGGGAAAAGCGTAGGCGAGCAGTACTTC.

This clonotype has a handful of counts. V usage is TRBV15 and J usage is TRBJ2-2; either TRBD1 or TRBD2 may fit D (6 bases each). The length of the CDR3 is 16 residues. Trimming left V 1 base short and J 6 bases short, with 15 bases between. CDR1 is LNHNV and CDR2 is YYDKDF in the germline V gene (reference sequence). The CDR3 spells CATSRGLAGGPGELFF. The CDR3 nucleotides are TGTGCCACCAGCAGAGGCCTAGCCGGGGGCCCCGGGGAGCTGTTTTTT.

The rearrangement uses TRBV5-4 and TRBJ2-1; tentatively, D is TRBD2 (6 bases). Trimming stripped 7 bases from V and 0 bases from J, with 17 bases between. The CDR3 extends over 16 amino acids. CDR1 and CDR2 (germline): SGHNT, YYREEE (reference sequence). CDR3 protein: CASRLGGFSSYNEQFF. CDR3 bases: TGTGCCAGCCGACTTGGAGGGTTCAGCTCCTACAATGAGCAGTTCTTC. The full variable domain, rest sourced from reference TRBV5-4 and TRBJ2-1, is ETGVTQSPTHLIKTRGQQVTLRCSSQSGHNTVSWYQQALGQGPQFIFQYYREEENGRGNFPPRFSGLQFPNYSSELNVNALELDDSALYLCASRLGGFSSYNEQFFGPGTRLTVL.

This sequence joins TRBV6-6 and TRBJ1-5; D gene uncertain. The CDR3 length is 12 residues. V gave up 10 bases and J gave up 1 base, with 8 bases separating them. Germline V gene sequence: CDR1 MNHNY, CDR2 SVGAGI (reference sequence). This chain's CDR3 is CATKGSNQPQHF. CDR3 coding DNA: TGTGCCACCAAGGGAAGCAATCAGCCCCAGCATTTT.

This clonotype was seen only once. This sequence joins TRBV4-1 and TRBJ2-5, with TRBD2 identical over 7 bases. The V gene end was trimmed by 0 bases and the J gene end by 5 bases; junction bases not matched to a gene: 6. Germline V gives CDR1 MGHRA, CDR2 YSYEKL. The CDR3 sequence is 15 residues long. The CDR3 nucleotides are TGCGCCAGCAGCCAAGACTCCGGGAGGCGGGAGACCCAGTACTTC. Translation gives CASSQDSGRRETQYF.

J is TRBJ2-1 and V is TRBV5-1, with 8 bases that match TRBD1. Germline CDR1 and CDR2: SGHRS and YFSETQ. J was trimmed by 4 bases and V by 1 base; bases with no gene match: 10. The CDR3 sequence is 17 residues long. In DNA, the CDR3 is TGCGCCAGCAGCTTGCCCGGACAGGGCGGGACTTACAATGAGCAGTTCTTC. It codes for CASSLPGQGGTYNEQFF. The full variable domain, rest sourced from reference TRBV5-1 and TRBJ2-1, is KAGVTQTPRYLIKTRGQQVTLSCSPISGHRSVSWYQQTPGQGLQFLFEYFSETQRNKGNFPGRFSGRQFSNSRSEMNVSTLELGDSALYLCASSLPGQGGTYNEQFFGPGTRLTVL.

This clonotype showed up just a few times. J is TRBJ2-1 and V is TRBV5-1, with TRBD2 as a possible D gene (5 bases). CDR1 and CDR2 from the germline V gene are SGHRS and YFSETQ. V lost 4 bases and J lost 6, with 14 bases in between. The CDR3 has 14 residues. CDR3 nucleotide sequence: TGCGCCAGCAGCCTGGGTGAGGGCCGCAATGAGCAGTTCTTC. Translation gives CASSLGEGRNEQFF.

This clonotype appeared a few times. The J gene is TRBJ2-2, the V gene TRBV4-2; perhaps TRBD2 as D (6 bases). Trimming cost V 1 base and J 1 base, with 10 bases left between them. Germline lookup yields CDR1 LGHNA and CDR2 YNFKEQ. CDR3 length: 16 residues. CDR3 DNA sequence: TGTGCCAGCAGCCAAGGTTCGGGGGAGAACACCGGGGAGCTGTTTTTT. It is translated as CASSQGSGENTGELFF.

The V gene is TRBV20-1, the J gene TRBJ1-4; D is unresolved. With 6 bases removed from V and 6 bases from J, the gap between germline ends came to 11 bases. The germline gives CDR1 DFQATT, CDR2 SNEGSKA (reference sequence). CDR3 length equals 12 residues. Here the CDR3 reads CSAPSVDEKLFF. The CDR3 nucleotides read TGCAGTGCACCATCGGTAGATGAAAAACTGTTTTTT.

This clonotype has a handful of counts. This chain uses TRBV6-1 with TRBJ1-3; maybe TRBD1 (5 bases). Germline CDR1 is MNHNS and CDR2 is SASEGT. Trimming shortened V by 5 bases and J by 0 bases, and 14 bases separated the two germline ends. The CDR3 runs 16 residues. The CDR3 loop reads CASSPRTPFSGNTIYF. In DNA, the CDR3 is TGTGCCAGCAGTCCCCGGACACCCTTCTCTGGAAACACCATATATTTT.

Only a few counts were recorded for this clonotype. V and J are TRBV5-1 and TRBJ2-3, with no clear D. V was pared by 6 bases and J by 0 bases, with 26 bases between. The CDR3 is 19 residues long. Germline-derived CDR1 and CDR2 are SGHRS and YFSETQ. CDR3 residues: CASTPFQNRATKSTDTQYF. The CDR3 DNA reads as TGCGCCAGCACCCCGTTCCAAAATCGGGCCACCAAGAGCACAGATACGCAGTATTTT.

This clonotype was counted between two and nine times. This CDR3 is CSVGVGGWETQYF. In DNA, the CDR3 is TGCAGCGTTGGAGTCGGGGGTTGGGAGACCCAGTACTTC. The J gene is TRBJ2-5, the V gene TRBV29-1; possible D gene TRBD2, 6 bases. V lost 4 bases and J lost 5, with 14 bases in between. The CDR3 consists of 13 residues. CDR1 SQVTM and CDR2 ANQGSEA come from the germline V gene.

This clonotype was counted a few times. The chain combines TRBV20-1 with TRBJ2-2, with 11 bases matching TRBD2. CDR3 length: 14 amino acids. Looked up from germline, CDR1 is DFQATT and CDR2 is SNEGSKA (reference sequence). After removal of 6 bases from V and 3 bases from J, the junction contained 3 bases not matched to a gene. Here the CDR3 reads CSATSGEYTGELFF. The CDR3 DNA reads as TGCAGTGCGACTAGCGGGGAGTACACCGGGGAGCTGTTTTTT.

The rearrangement uses TRBV5-1 and TRBJ1-4; D is unclear. V dropped 0 bases and J dropped 0 bases, with 12 bases sitting between them. Germline CDR1 SGHRS, CDR2 YFSETQ. The CDR3 has 17 residues. CDR3 sequence: CASSLARSGTTNEKLFF. The CDR3 coding sequence is TGCGCCAGCAGCTTGGCCAGGTCGGGGACAACTAATGAAAAACTGTTTTTT.

This clonotype came up a few times. The rearrangement uses TRBV5-1 and TRBJ1-6; D is possibly TRBD1 (6 bases). The CDR3 is 15 residues long. The germline V gene encodes CDR1 SGHRS and CDR2 YFSETQ. V was trimmed by 0 bases and J by 7 bases, leaving 11 bases between them. The CDR3 nucleotides read TGCGCCAGCAGCTTGGAAGGGGGGGGGAATTCACCCCTCCACTTT. Its translation is CASSLEGGGNSPLHF.

This clonotype was seen a handful of times. The chain combines TRBV6-1 with TRBJ2-1; D possibly corresponds to TRBD2 (8 bases). Germline CDR1 and CDR2: MNHNS and SASEGT. V lost 6 bases to trimming and J lost 8 bases, with 17 bases between them. CDR3 length equals 14 residues. The CDR3 nucleotides are TGTGCCAGCAGAGTGGGACTAGGGGGCCATGAGCAGTTCTTC. Amino acid sequence: CASRVGLGGHEQFF.